The 3 T cell receptor beta chains below all came from one sample that was sequenced in a study of CD8 T cells in ankylosing spondylitis. MiXCR, run by TCRdb on the 5' RACE reads, gives a single entry per CDR3 protein. The sample shows approximately 69,000 distinct CDR3 sequences, about 5.7% of them seen only once. Sequencing used blood, either unsorted or a sorted T cell fraction (not recorded which). The receptors derive from a male donor with ankylosing spondylitis or in good health (not recorded which).

At least ten counts were recorded for this clonotype. V usage is TRBV2 and J usage is TRBJ2-7, with D tentatively TRBD2 (5 bases). Germline assignment: CDR1 SNHLY and CDR2 FYNNEI. This CDR3 contains 14 residues. V gave up 7 bases and J gave up 0 bases, with 13 bases separating them. The CDR3 nucleotides read TGTGCCAGCACCCCGGGGTTACTCTCCTACGAGCAGTACTTC. Protein sequence: CASTPGLLSYEQYF.

This clonotype came up many times. The V and J genes are TRBV27 and TRBJ2-1, with D possibly being TRBD2 (5 bases). With 4 bases removed from V and 8 bases from J, the gap between germline ends came to 21 bases. This CDR3 is built from 16 residues. The germline V gene has CDR1 MNHEY and CDR2 SMNVEV (reference sequence). The CDR3 nucleotides are TGTGCCAGCAGTTCCCTTACTCTCCTAGCAAACCATGAGCAGTTCTTC. Protein: CASSSLTLLANHEQFF.

This clonotype was seen at least ten times. The chain employs TRBV20-1 and TRBJ1-2, with a weak D call TRBD1 (6 bases). V shed 5 bases and J shed 3 bases, with 16 bases lying between them. CDR1 is DFQATT, CDR2 SNEGSKA, per germline (reference sequence). The CDR3 covers 14 residues. CDR3 loop: CSAAIQGAYYGYTF. The CDR3 region has the DNA TGCAGTGCTGCCATACAGGGAGCTTACTATGGCTACACCTTC.